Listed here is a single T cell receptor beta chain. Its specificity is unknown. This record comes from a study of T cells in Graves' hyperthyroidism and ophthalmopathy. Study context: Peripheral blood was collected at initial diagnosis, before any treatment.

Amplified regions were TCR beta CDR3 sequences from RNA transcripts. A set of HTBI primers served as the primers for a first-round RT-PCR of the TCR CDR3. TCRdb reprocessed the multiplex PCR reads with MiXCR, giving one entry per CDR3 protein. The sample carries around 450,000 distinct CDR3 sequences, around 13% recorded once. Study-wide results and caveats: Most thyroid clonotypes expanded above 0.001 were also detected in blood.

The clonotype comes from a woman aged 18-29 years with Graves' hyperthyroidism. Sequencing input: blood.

CDR3 DNA: TGTGCCATCAGTGAATCCGGGACTAGCGACTACGAGCAGTACTTC. Protein sequence: CAISESGTSDYEQYF. The rearrangement joins TRBV10-3 to TRBJ2-7; 10 positions match TRBD2. Germline-derived CDR1 and CDR2 are ENHRY and SYGVKD. This CDR3 has 15 amino acids. With 3 bases clipped from V and 3 bases from J, the junction kept 5 bases outside the gene matches.